This T cell receptor beta chain was sequenced during a study of T cells in Graves' hyperthyroidism and ophthalmopathy. The study's findings and limits: Model predictions of ophthalmopathy came a median around 6.5 months before onset. Clonotypes that were expanded in thyroid above 0.001 mostly appeared in blood too.

This clonotype was counted only a few times. As yet, its antigen is unknown. CDR3 size: 15 residues. The V end lost 5 bases, the J end lost 3 bases, and 17 bases lay between the germline ends. The germline V gene has CDR1 SGHTA and CDR2 FQGTGA. Ophthalmopathy cases scored 3 or more on the Clinical Activity Score and 4 or more on NOSPECS grade, with duration below 3 months. Researchers barred patients who had uncontrolled infection, other autoimmune disease, pregnancy or lactation. Researchers amplified the TCR beta CDR3 regions from RNA transcripts. HTBI primers were the set used in a first-round RT-PCR of the TCR CDR3. TCRdb re-analysed the multiplex PCR reads in MiXCR, keeping a single row per CDR3 protein. The top ten hold 30% to 40% of the sample, which has hundreds of thousands of distinct CDR3 sequences, around 21% seen once.

What was sequenced was blood. This receptor was identified in a young man with Graves' ophthalmopathy. The chain is built from TRBV7-3 and TRBJ2-7; D possibly uses TRBD1 or TRBD2 (7 bases each). The CDR3 sequence: CASSQGGDRNYEQYF. The CDR3 coding sequence is TGTGCCAGCAGCCAAGGGGGGGACAGAAACTACGAGCAGTACTTC.